This T cell receptor (beta chain) was retrieved from a study of shared clonotypes between healthy human individuals. The CDR3 runs 13 residues. CDR1 is MNHEY and CDR2 is SVGAGI in the germline V gene. J was trimmed by 4 bases and V by 8 bases; bases with no gene match: 7. The assay was immunoSEQ multiplex PCR, and TCRdb's table has in-frame clones only and misses some. Among about 1,500,000 clones listed, roughly 96% were seen once. Sequences were obtained from naive CD4+ T cells sorted from blood. Subset of the sample: CD45RA+ positively selected. This sequence joins TRBV6-5 and TRBJ1-2; 7 nucleotides match TRBD1. This TCR derives from a man aged 25-40 years in good health. CDR3 nucleotides: TGTGCCAGCGGACCACAGGGGCCCTATGGCTACACCTTC. Translation: CASGPQGPYGYTF.